These 10 T cell receptor beta chains came from one sample sequenced in a study of blood T cell repertoires in COVID-19. Method: immunoSEQ multiplex PCR; TCRdb's copy keeps in-frame clones and lacks some. Among some 80,000 clones listed, 70% to 90% were seen once. The sample consisted of peripheral blood. Every receptor here comes from a human donor in a cohort sampled during active COVID-19.

The V call is TRBV11-2, the J call TRBJ2-5, with a possible D match to TRBD2 (7 bases). Germline assignment: CDR1 SGHAT and CDR2 FQNNGV. The CDR3 loop spans 13 amino acids. V was trimmed by 5 bases and J by 1 base, leaving 8 bases between them. CDR3 sequence: CASSGGAQETQYF. DNA of the CDR3: TGTGCCAGCAGCGGGGGGGCCCAAGAGACCCAGTACTTC.

The chain is built from TRBV18 and TRBJ1-4, with TRBD1 matching over 8 bases. Unmatched junction bases numbered 3, after V lost 8 bases and J lost 1 base. The CDR3 is 14 amino acids. Germline lookup yields CDR1 KGHSH and CDR2 LQKENI. The CDR3 is CASTTGGTNEKLFF. In DNA, the CDR3 is TGTGCCAGCACAACAGGGGGAACTAATGAAAAACTGTTTTTT. The variable domain in full, with the rest retrieved from reference TRBV18 and TRBJ1-4, is NAGVMQNPRHLVRRRGQEARLRCSPMKGHSHVYWYRQLPEEGLKFMVYLQKENIIDESGMPKERFSAEFPKEGPSILRIQQVVRGDSAAYFCASTTGGTNEKLFFGSGTQLSVL.

This chain joins TRBV4-1 and TRBJ2-5, with D perhaps matching TRBD2 (6 bases). Per the germline V gene, CDR1 is MGHRA and CDR2 is YSYEKL. V shed 1 base and J shed 5 bases, with 17 bases lying between them. The CDR3 contains 16 residues. The CDR3 coding sequence is TGCGCCAGCAGCCAAGGCCCTTCGACTAGTTGGGAGACCCAGTACTTC. Its protein is CASSQGPSTSWETQYF.

In nucleotides, the CDR3 is TGTGCCAGCTCACCACAGGAGATGAACACTGAAGCTTTCTTT. The encoded protein is CASSPQEMNTEAFF. J is TRBJ1-1 and V is TRBV18; D unresolved. The V gene's germline CDR1 is KGHSH and CDR2 LQKENI. There are 14 residues in the CDR3. V was cut by 1 base and J by 0 bases, with 6 bases left in between.

The chain joins TRBV5-4 to TRBJ2-7; a weak D match, TRBD1 (6 bases). Trimming cost V 4 bases and J 4 bases, with 15 bases left between them. The CDR3 sequence is 14 residues long. CDR1 and CDR2 from the germline V gene are SGHNT and YYREEE (reference sequence). The CDR3 sequence is CASSPGTGLYEQYF. The CDR3 DNA is TGTGCCAGCAGCCCGGGTACAGGGCTATACGAGCAGTACTTC.

The chain uses TRBV5-1 and TRBJ2-1; D gene uncertain. The germline V gene has CDR1 SGHRS and CDR2 YFSETQ. V lost 0 bases and J 7 bases, leaving 5 bases between the germline ends. The CDR3 has 12 amino acids. CDR3 bases: TGCGCCAGCAGCTTGGATCGGAATGAGCAGTTCTTC. Protein: CASSLDRNEQFF.

J is TRBJ1-2 and V is TRBV6-5; TRBD1 aligns across 7 bases. The ends lost 2 bases at V and 7 bases at J; junction bases unmatched: 13. This CDR3 comprises 16 residues. CDR1 MNHEY and CDR2 SVGAGI come from the germline V gene. CDR3: CASSYDGQGVMGGYTF. The CDR3 bases are TGTGCCAGCAGTTACGACGGTCAGGGGGTCATGGGTGGCTACACCTTC.

J is TRBJ2-1 and V is TRBV24-1; TRBD1 might be the D (6 bases). Germline-derived CDR1 and CDR2 are KGHDR and SFDVKD. This CDR3 is 16 amino acids long. The ends were cut back, 1 base at V and 4 bases at J, with 13 bases in the middle. CDR3 sequence: CATSDFTGRGYNEQFF. The DNA of the CDR3 is TGTGCCACCAGTGATTTTACAGGGAGAGGGTACAATGAGCAGTTCTTC.

This chain connects TRBV15 to TRBJ1-1; maybe TRBD1 (5 bases). The CDR3 is made up of 13 amino acids. Germline CDR1 LNHNV, CDR2 YYDKDF (reference sequence). Trimming removed 0 bases at V and 10 bases at J, with 12 bases between. The CDR3 is CATSRDTGSAAFF. CDR3 in DNA: TGTGCCACCAGCAGAGATACAGGATCGGCAGCTTTCTTT.

J is TRBJ2-7 and V is TRBV15; D gene unclear. Germline CDR1 LNHNV, CDR2 YYDKDF (reference sequence). Trimming removed 1 base at V and 6 bases at J, with 13 bases between. The CDR3 loop spans 14 amino acids. CDR3 sequence (DNA): TGTGCCACCAGCAGAGGTGGCAGGATTCCCGAGCAGTACTTC. Protein sequence: CATSRGGRIPEQYF.